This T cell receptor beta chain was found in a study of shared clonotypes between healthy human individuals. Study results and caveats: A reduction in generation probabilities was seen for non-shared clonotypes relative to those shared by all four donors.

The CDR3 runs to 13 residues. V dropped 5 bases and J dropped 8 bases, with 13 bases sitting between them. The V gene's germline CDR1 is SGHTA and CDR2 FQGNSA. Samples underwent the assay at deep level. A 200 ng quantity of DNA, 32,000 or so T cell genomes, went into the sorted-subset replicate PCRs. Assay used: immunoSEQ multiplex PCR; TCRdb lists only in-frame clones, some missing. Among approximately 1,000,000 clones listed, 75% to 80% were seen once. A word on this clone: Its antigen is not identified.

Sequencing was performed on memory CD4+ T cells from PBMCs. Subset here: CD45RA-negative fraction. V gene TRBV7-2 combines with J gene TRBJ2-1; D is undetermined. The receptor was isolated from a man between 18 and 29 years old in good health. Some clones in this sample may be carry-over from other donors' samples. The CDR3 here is CASSQRSEYEQFF. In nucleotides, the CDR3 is TGTGCCAGCAGCCAACGCTCTGAGTATGAGCAGTTCTTC.